This T cell receptor beta chain comes out of a study of blood T cell repertoires in COVID-19. Study-level information: From the United States, Italy and Spain came samples of acute and convalescent COVID-19.

Here immunoSEQ multiplex PCR was the method, and the copy in TCRdb shows in-frame clones only, minus some. Of roughly 280,000 clones listed, about 85% were seen once; the top ten hold 4% to 5%. The CDR3 totals 16 residues. Germline V lookup: CDR1 MNHEY, CDR2 SVGEGT. The V segment lost 0 bases and the J segment 0 bases; nucleotides outside the gene matches: 5. The sequence was obtained from a man in his fifties or sixties with acute or convalescent COVID-19. V usage is TRBV6-2 or TRBV6-3 and J usage is TRBJ2-7, with 7 bases lining up with TRBD2. The sequenced material came from peripheral blood. CDR3 loop: CASSYSQSGGSYEQYF. The CDR3 DNA follows: TGTGCCAGCAGTTACTCCCAGTCGGGGGGCTCCTACGAGCAGTACTTC.